This T cell receptor (beta chain) is drawn from a study of blood T cell repertoires in COVID-19. Study-wide context: Samples came from the United States, Italy and Spain, spanning acute and convalescent COVID-19. Sample material is recorded as cDNA or gDNA derived from T cells, B-cell-depleted T cells, or PBMCs.

There are 15 residues in the CDR3. The germline CDR1 and CDR2 sequences are SGHAT and FQDESV (reference sequence). V lost 1 base and J 6 bases, leaving 13 bases between the germline ends. Authors' data handling: Scientists estimated how many nucleated cells there were by amplifying reference gene primers. The protocol was immunoSEQ multiplex PCR, while the TCRdb copy is restricted to in-frame clones and leaves out a portion. The V and J calls and clone size come from that table; D and trimming were worked out from the DNA. The profile shows tens of thousands of clones, around four fifths of them singletons.

The clonotype was recovered from a woman of 80 years or more with active or convalescent COVID-19. Input material: peripheral blood. The rearrangement uses TRBV11-1 and TRBJ2-1; TRBD2 might be the D (6 bases). The chain's CDR3 is CASSLEGGVSNEQFF. The CDR3 DNA reads TGTGCCAGCAGCTTAGAGGGAGGTGTGAGCAATGAGCAGTTCTTC.